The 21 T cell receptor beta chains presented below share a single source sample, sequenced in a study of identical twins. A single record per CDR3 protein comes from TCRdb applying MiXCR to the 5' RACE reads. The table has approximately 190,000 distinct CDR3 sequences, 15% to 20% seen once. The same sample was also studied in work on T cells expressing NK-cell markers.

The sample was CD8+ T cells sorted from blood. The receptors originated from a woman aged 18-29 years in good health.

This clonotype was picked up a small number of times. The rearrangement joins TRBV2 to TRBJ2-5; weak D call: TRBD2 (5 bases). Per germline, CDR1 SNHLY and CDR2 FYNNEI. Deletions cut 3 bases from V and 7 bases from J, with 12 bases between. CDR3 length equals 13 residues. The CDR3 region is CASSERASGTQYF. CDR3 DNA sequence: TGTGCCAGCAGTGAGAGGGCTTCCGGGACCCAGTACTTC.

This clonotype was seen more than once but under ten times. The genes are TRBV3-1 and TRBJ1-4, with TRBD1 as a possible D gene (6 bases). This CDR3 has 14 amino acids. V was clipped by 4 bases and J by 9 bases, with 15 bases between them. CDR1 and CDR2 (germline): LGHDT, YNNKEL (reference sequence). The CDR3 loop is CASSLDRPVKKLFF. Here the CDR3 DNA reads TGTGCCAGCAGCCTCGACAGGCCGGTCAAAAAACTGTTTTTT.

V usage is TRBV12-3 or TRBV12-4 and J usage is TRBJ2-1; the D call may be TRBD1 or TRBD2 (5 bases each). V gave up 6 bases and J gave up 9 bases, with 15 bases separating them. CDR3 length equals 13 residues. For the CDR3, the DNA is TGTGCCAGCAGCTGGGGACCCGATGGTGAGCAGTTCTTC. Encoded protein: CASSWGPDGEQFF.

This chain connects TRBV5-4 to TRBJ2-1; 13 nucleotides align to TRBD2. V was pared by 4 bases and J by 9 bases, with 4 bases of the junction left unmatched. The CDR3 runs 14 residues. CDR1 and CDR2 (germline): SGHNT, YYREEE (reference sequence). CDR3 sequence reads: CASSGTSGTGEQFF. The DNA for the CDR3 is TGTGCCAGCAGCGGGACTAGCGGGACAGGTGAGCAGTTCTTC. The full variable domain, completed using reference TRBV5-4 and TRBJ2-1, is ETGVTQSPTHLIKTRGQQVTLRCSSQSGHNTVSWYQQALGQGPQFIFQYYREEENGRGNFPPRFSGLQFPNYSSELNVNALELDDSALYLCASSGTSGTGEQFFGPGTRLTVL.

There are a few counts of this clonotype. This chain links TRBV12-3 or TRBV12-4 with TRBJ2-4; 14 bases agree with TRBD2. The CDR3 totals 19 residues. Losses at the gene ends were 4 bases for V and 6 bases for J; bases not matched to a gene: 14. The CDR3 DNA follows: TGTGCCAGCAGTTCCCCGACTAGCGGGAGGGCCGCTTGGTTAAACATTCAGTACTTC. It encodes CASSSPTSGRAAWLNIQYF.

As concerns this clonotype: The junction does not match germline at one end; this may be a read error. As DNA, the CDR3 is TGCGCCAGCTACGGGGGCACCGAAGCTTTCTTT. Protein sequence: CASYGGTEAFF. The chain combines TRBV27 with TRBJ1-1; D may be TRBD1 (6 bases). The CDR3 length is 11 residues. Per the germline V gene, CDR1 is MNHEY and CDR2 is SMNVEV (reference sequence).

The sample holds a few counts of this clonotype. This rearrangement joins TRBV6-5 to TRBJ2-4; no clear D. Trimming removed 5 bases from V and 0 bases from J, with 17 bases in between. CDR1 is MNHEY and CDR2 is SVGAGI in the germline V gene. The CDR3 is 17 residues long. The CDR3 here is CASSHLPQLGAKNIQYF. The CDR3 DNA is TGTGCCAGCAGTCACTTACCTCAACTGGGAGCCAAAAACATTCAGTACTTC.

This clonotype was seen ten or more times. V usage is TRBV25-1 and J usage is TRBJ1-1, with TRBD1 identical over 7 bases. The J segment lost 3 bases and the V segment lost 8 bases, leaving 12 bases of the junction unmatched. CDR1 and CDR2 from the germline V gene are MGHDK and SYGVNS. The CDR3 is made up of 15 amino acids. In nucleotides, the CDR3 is TGTGCCAGCCAAAAGGAGGGGGCAAGGGACACTGAAGCTTTCTTT. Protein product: CASQKEGARDTEAFF. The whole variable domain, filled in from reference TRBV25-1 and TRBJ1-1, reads EADIYQTPRYLVIGTGKKITLECSQTMGHDKMYWYQQDPGMELHLIHYSYGVNSTEKGDLSSESTVSRIRTEHFPLTLESARPSHTSQYLCASQKEGARDTEAFFGQGTRLTVV.

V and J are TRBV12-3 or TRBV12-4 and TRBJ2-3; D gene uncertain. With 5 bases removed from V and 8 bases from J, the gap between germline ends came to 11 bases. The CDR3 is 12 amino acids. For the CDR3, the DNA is TGTGCCAGCAGTCCCCATAGGAGTACGCAGTATTTT. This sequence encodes CASSPHRSTQYF.

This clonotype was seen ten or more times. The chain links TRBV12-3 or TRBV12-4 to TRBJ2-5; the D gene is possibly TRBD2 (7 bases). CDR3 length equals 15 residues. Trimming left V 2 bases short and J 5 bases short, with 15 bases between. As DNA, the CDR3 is TGTGCCAGCAGTTTAAGTGGGGGGGCAGGTGAGACCCAGTACTTC. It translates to CASSLSGGAGETQYF.

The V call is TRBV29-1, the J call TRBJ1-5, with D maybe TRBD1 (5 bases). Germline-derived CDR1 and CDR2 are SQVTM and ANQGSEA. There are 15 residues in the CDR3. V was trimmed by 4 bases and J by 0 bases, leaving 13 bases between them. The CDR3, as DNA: TGCAGCGTTGTTTGGCAGGGATATAGCAATCAGCCCCAGCATTTT. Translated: CSVVWQGYSNQPQHF.

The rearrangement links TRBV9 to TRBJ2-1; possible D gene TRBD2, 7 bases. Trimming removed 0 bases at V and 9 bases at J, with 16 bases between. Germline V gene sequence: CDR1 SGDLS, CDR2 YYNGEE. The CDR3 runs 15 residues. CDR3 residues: CASSVGGGGRSEQFF. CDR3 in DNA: TGTGCCAGCAGCGTAGGGGGAGGGGGAAGGTCTGAGCAGTTCTTC.

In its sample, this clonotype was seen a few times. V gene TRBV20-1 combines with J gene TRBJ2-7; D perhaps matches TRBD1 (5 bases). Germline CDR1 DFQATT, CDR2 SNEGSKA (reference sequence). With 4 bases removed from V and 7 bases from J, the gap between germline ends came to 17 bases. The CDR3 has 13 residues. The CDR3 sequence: CSATAGSPSEQYF. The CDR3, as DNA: TGCAGTGCTACCGCAGGGTCCCCCTCGGAGCAGTACTTC.

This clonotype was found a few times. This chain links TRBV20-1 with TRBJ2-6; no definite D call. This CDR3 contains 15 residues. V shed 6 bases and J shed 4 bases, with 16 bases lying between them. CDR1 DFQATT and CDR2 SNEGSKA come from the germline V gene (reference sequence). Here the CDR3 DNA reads TGCAGTGCCACAAATTGGGGAAGGGGGGCCAACGTCCTGACTTTC. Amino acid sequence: CSATNWGRGANVLTF.

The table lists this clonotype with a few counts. The CDR3 region has the DNA TGTGCCAGCAGCTCGCCAACAGGGGACTACGAGCAGTACTTC. Its translation is CASSSPTGDYEQYF. This rearrangement joins TRBV7-9 to TRBJ2-7, with 7 bases matching TRBD1. Germline CDR1 reads SEHNR; CDR2 reads FQNEAQ (reference sequence). After removal of 4 bases from V and 3 bases from J, the junction contained 6 bases not matched to a gene. The CDR3 spans 14 residues.

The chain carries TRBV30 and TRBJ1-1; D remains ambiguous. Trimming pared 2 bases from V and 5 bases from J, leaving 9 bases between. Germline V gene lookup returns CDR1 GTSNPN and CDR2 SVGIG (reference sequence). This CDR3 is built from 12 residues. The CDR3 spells CAWSTLGTEAFF. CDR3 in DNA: TGTGCCTGGAGTACACTGGGTACTGAAGCTTTCTTT.

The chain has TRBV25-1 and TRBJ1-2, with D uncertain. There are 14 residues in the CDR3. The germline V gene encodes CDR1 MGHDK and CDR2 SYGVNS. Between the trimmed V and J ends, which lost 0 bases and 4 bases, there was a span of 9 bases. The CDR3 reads CASSEYGDPYGYTF. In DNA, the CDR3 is TGTGCCAGCAGTGAATACGGGGATCCCTATGGCTACACCTTC.

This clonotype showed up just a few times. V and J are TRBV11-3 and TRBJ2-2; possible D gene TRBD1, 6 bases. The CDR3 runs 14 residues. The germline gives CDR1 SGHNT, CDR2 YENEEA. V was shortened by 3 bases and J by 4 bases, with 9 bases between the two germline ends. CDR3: CASSFRTATGELFF. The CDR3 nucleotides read TGTGCCAGCAGCTTCCGGACAGCCACCGGGGAGCTGTTTTTT.

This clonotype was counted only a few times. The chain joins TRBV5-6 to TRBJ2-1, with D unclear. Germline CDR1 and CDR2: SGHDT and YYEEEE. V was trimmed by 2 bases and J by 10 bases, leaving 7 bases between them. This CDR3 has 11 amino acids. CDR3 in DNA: TGTGCCAGCAGCTTCGAAGGGGAGCAGTTCTTC. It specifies CASSFEGEQFF.

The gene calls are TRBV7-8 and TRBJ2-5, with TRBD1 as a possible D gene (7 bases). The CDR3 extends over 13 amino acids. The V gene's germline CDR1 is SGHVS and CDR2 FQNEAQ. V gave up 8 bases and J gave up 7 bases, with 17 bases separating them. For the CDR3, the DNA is TGTGCCAGCGGACGAGGGCAGGGGGGGACCCAGTACTTC. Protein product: CASGRGQGGTQYF.

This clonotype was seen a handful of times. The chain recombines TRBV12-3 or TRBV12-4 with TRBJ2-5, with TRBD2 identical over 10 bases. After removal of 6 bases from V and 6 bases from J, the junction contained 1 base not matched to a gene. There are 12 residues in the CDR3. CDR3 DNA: TGTGCCAGCAGACTAGCGGGACAGACCCAGTACTTC. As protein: CASRLAGQTQYF.